This T cell receptor beta chain derives from a study of T cells in Graves' hyperthyroidism and ophthalmopathy. Study-wide points: Blood also carried most thyroid clonotypes expanded above 0.001.

The PBMCs were taken from over 9.5 ml of fresh peripheral blood. The length of the CDR3 is 11 residues. The V and J ends lost 6 bases and 6 bases respectively, with 5 bases between them. Per the germline V gene, CDR1 is MNHEY and CDR2 is SVGAGI. RNA transcripts served as the template for amplifying TCR beta CDR3 regions. A first-round RT-PCR of the TCR CDR3 used the HTBI primer set. One entry per CDR3 protein, called by TCRdb with MiXCR from the multiplex PCR reads. The table has 700,000 to 950,000 distinct CDR3 sequences, just over 35% seen once; the top ten hold around 32%. A note on this clonotype: Antigen: not known.

Sequencing was performed on blood. The chain combines TRBV6-5 with TRBJ2-2, with D perhaps TRBD2 (5 bases). This clonotype was sampled from a middle-aged woman with Graves' hyperthyroidism. As DNA, the CDR3 is TGTGCCAGCAGACTAGCCGGGGAGCTGTTTTTT. As protein: CASRLAGELFF.